Below, 20 T cell receptor beta chains from the same sample are listed, as sequenced in a study of Graves' ophthalmopathy and Graves' hyperthyroidism. Scientists amplified the TCR beta CDR3 regions from RNA transcripts. HTBI primers were used in a first-round RT-PCR, which preceded a second-round multiplex PCR. TCRdb re-called the multiplex PCR reads with MiXCR, one entry per CDR3 protein. The sample contains about 1.2 million distinct CDR3 sequences, roughly 35% of which appear only once. Sample: peripheral blood or thyroid tissue (not recorded which). The source of these receptors is an adult man with Graves' hyperthyroidism.

This clonotype has just a few counts. This chain joins TRBV29-1 and TRBJ2-3; D is possibly TRBD1 (6 bases). CDR3 size: 15 residues. Germline lookup yields CDR1 SQVTM and CDR2 ANQGSEA. V was pared by 3 bases and J by 3 bases, with 16 bases between. This chain's CDR3 is CSVEGHRTRTDTQYF. CDR3 in DNA: TGCAGCGTTGAGGGACATCGGACCAGAACAGATACGCAGTATTTT.

The rearrangement uses TRBV7-9 and TRBJ2-6; no reliable D call. This CDR3 has 15 residues. The V end was cut by 3 bases, the J end by 3 bases, with 9 bases between. Germline CDR1 SEHNR, CDR2 FQNEAQ (reference sequence). The CDR3 reads CASSFSSLGANVLTF. The CDR3 DNA is TGTGCCAGCAGCTTTTCTAGTCTTGGGGCCAACGTCCTGACTTTC.

There are many counts of this clonotype. The chain joins TRBV11-2 to TRBJ2-7; D possibly corresponds to TRBD1 (7 bases). This CDR3 is built from 15 residues. CDR1 is SGHAT, CDR2 FQNNGV, per germline. V lost 1 base to trimming and J lost 2 bases, with 12 bases between them. CDR3: CASSLADREAYEQYF. Written as DNA, the CDR3 is TGTGCCAGCAGCTTAGCAGACAGGGAGGCCTACGAGCAGTACTTC.

The chain has TRBV27 and TRBJ2-7; the D gene is possibly TRBD2 (5 bases). Germline assignment: CDR1 MNHEY and CDR2 SMNVEV (reference sequence). CDR3 length: 14 amino acids. V lost 3 bases and J 2 bases, leaving 11 bases between the germline ends. CDR3 protein: CASSLFTGTYEQYF. The CDR3, as DNA: TGTGCCAGCAGTTTGTTCACGGGGACCTACGAGCAGTACTTC.

V gene TRBV6-1 combines with J gene TRBJ1-2; 7 bases align to TRBD1. The junction had 3 bases not matched to a gene; V was cut back by 3 bases and J by 2 bases. Per germline, CDR1 MNHNS and CDR2 SASEGT. This CDR3 is built from 14 residues. In nucleotides, the CDR3 is TGTGCCAGCAGTGACGGACAGGACAACTATGGCTACACCTTC. This gives the protein CASSDGQDNYGYTF.

Concerning this clonotype itself: Possible read error: a much larger clone is one base away. This chain connects TRBV7-9 to TRBJ2-5; possibly TRBD1 for D (6 bases). There are 14 residues in the CDR3. The ends were cut back, 4 bases at V and 1 base at J, with 10 bases in the middle. Germline assignment: CDR1 SEHNR and CDR2 FQNEAQ (reference sequence). CDR3 sequence: CASSSDSPQETQYF. As DNA, the CDR3 is TGTGCCAGCAGCTCGGACAGTCCCCAAGAGACCCAGTACTTC.

This chain uses TRBV7-8 with TRBJ1-6; the match to TRBD1 covers 9 bases. The CDR3 has 15 residues. Trimming took 3 bases from V and 7 from J; bases not matched to a gene: 4. Germline loops: CDR1 SGHVS, CDR2 FQNEAQ. The CDR3 nucleotides read TGTGCCAGCAGCTTGCTACAGGGGGCGAATTCACCCCTCCACTTT. Translated: CASSLLQGANSPLHF. Full variable domain (remainder filled in from reference TRBV7-8 and TRBJ1-6): GAGVSQSPRYKVAKRGQDVALRCDPISGHVSLFWYQQALGQGPEFLTYFQNEAQLDKSGLPSDRFFAERPEGSVSTLKIQRTQQEDSAVYLCASSLLQGANSPLHFGNGTRLTVT.

This clonotype was seen repeatedly, ten times or more. The J gene is TRBJ1-2, the V gene TRBV7-9; D is possibly TRBD1 (5 bases). CDR1 and CDR2 from the germline V gene are SEHNR and FQNEAQ (reference sequence). This CDR3 spans 15 amino acids. The V and J ends lost 3 bases and 2 bases respectively, with 13 bases between them. This chain's CDR3 is CASSFVADRNYGYTF. CDR3 sequence (DNA): TGTGCCAGCAGCTTCGTTGCAGACAGAAACTATGGCTACACCTTC.

This clonotype came up many times. The chain combines TRBV6-4 with TRBJ2-2; D may be TRBD2 (7 bases). V gave up 2 bases and J gave up 4 bases, with 11 bases separating them. CDR3 length equals 15 residues. Germline V gene data show CDR1 as MRHNA and CDR2 as SNTAGT. The CDR3 is CASSDTGRGTGELFF. DNA for the CDR3: TGTGCCAGCAGTGACACAGGGAGGGGCACCGGGGAGCTGTTTTTT.

There are many counts of this clonotype. V gene TRBV7-8 combines with J gene TRBJ2-7; possibly TRBD2 for D (5 bases). Trimming removed 2 bases from V and 7 bases from J, with 15 bases in between. Germline V gene data show CDR1 as SGHVS and CDR2 as FQNEAQ. This CDR3 has 14 amino acids. As DNA, the CDR3 is TGTGCCAGCAGCTTACGGACTCTACGTGGGGAGCAGTACTTC. Its protein is CASSLRTLRGEQYF.

The rearrangement joins TRBV12-3 or TRBV12-4 to TRBJ1-5, with D possibly being TRBD1 (5 bases). The CDR3 is 16 amino acids. Deletions cut 6 bases from V and 2 bases from J, with 17 bases between. The CDR3 here is CASSPSQGAGNQPQHF. The CDR3 DNA follows: TGTGCCAGCAGCCCAAGCCAAGGGGCGGGCAATCAGCCCCAGCATTTT.

The chain employs TRBV2 and TRBJ1-2; no firm D call. Per the germline V gene, CDR1 is SNHLY and CDR2 is FYNNEI. The V gene lost 4 bases and the J gene lost 8 bases, with 14 bases spanning the gap. The CDR3 is 13 amino acids. CDR3 amino acids: CASSVKPAGGYTF. CDR3 DNA sequence: TGTGCCAGCAGTGTCAAACCTGCGGGAGGCTACACCTTC.

A few counts support this clonotype. This rearrangement joins TRBV20-1 to TRBJ1-5, with D tentatively TRBD1 (5 bases). This CDR3 contains 15 residues. Germline loops: CDR1 DFQATT, CDR2 SNEGSKA (reference sequence). Trimming shortened V by 0 bases and J by 5 bases, and 14 bases separated the two germline ends. The chain's CDR3 is CSARDVRGVYQPQHF. The CDR3 coding sequence is TGCAGTGCTAGAGATGTGAGGGGAGTCTATCAGCCCCAGCATTTT.

This clonotype was counted a single time. CDR3 loop: CASSWRGESTDTQYF. The CDR3, as DNA: TGTGCCAGCAGCTGGCGGGGCGAGAGCACAGATACGCAGTATTTT. This chain links TRBV7-8 with TRBJ2-3; D perhaps matches TRBD2 (6 bases). Trimming took off 4 bases at V and 0 bases at J, with 11 bases between the two ends. CDR1 is SGHVS and CDR2 is FQNEAQ in the germline V gene. This CDR3 has 15 amino acids.

This clonotype has ten or more counts. This sequence joins TRBV7-2 and TRBJ2-5, with 9 bases identical to TRBD2. V lost 4 bases and J lost 1; bases outside the gene matches: 4. There are 15 residues in the CDR3. Germline V gene sequence: CDR1 SGHTA, CDR2 FQGNSA. The CDR3 loop is CASSSLAGLQETQYF. CDR3 sequence (DNA): TGTGCCAGCAGCTCACTAGCGGGCCTCCAAGAGACCCAGTACTTC.

There are a few counts of this clonotype. This chain uses TRBV6-5 with TRBJ2-2, with D perhaps TRBD1 (6 bases). Germline V gene lookup returns CDR1 MNHEY and CDR2 SVGAGI. The CDR3 covers 15 residues. Trimming removed 6 bases at V and 7 bases at J, with 18 bases between. CDR3 in amino acids: CASRRGRLSGGELFF. CDR3 DNA: TGTGCCAGCAGAAGGGGGAGATTAAGTGGCGGGGAGCTGTTTTTT.

The rearrangement joins TRBV25-1 to TRBJ2-5; no definite D call. Germline V gives CDR1 MGHDK, CDR2 SYGVNS. The CDR3 contains 15 residues. Trimming took off 4 bases at V and 4 bases at J, with 16 bases between the two ends. DNA for the CDR3: TGTGCCAGCAGTGCGTTTTTTGGGATGGGAGAGACCCAGTACTTC. It codes for CASSAFFGMGETQYF.

This sequence joins TRBV10-3 and TRBJ2-5; TRBD2 agrees at 15 bases. V was pared by 10 bases and J by 2 bases, with 5 bases of the junction left unmatched. The CDR3 runs to 15 residues. Germline V gives CDR1 ENHRY, CDR2 SYGVKD. CDR3 nucleotides: TGTGCCAGCACCGGACTAGCGGGGGGGCAAGAGACCCAGTACTTC. It translates to CASTGLAGGQETQYF.

The gene calls are TRBV7-2 and TRBJ2-7, with D perhaps TRBD1 (6 bases). The germline V and J ends were trimmed by 3 bases and 3 bases, with 18 bases remaining between them. The CDR3 loop spans 16 amino acids. Per germline, CDR1 SGHTA and CDR2 FQGNSA. The DNA for the CDR3 is TGTGCCAGCAGCTTGGAGGACGGGGTAGGGGGCTACGAGCAGTACTTC. Its protein product is CASSLEDGVGGYEQYF.

The chain joins TRBV2 to TRBJ2-2; D is possibly TRBD2 (7 bases). The CDR3 has 14 residues. Germline V gives CDR1 SNHLY, CDR2 FYNNEI. V lost 5 bases and J 6 bases, leaving 13 bases between the germline ends. CDR3 in amino acids: CASSSEGGAGELFF. CDR3 nucleotide sequence: TGTGCCAGCAGTTCAGAAGGGGGGGCCGGGGAGCTGTTTTTT.